This entry is about one T cell receptor (beta chain). As yet, its antigen is unknown. The CDR3 runs to 13 residues. In germline, CDR1 is MNHNS, CDR2 SASEGT. V was clipped by 7 bases and J by 8 bases, with 17 bases between them. Researchers amplified the TCR beta CDR3 regions from RNA transcripts. The HTBI primer set drove a first-round RT-PCR of the TCR CDR3. TCRdb analysed the multiplex PCR reads with MiXCR anew, one entry per CDR3 protein. The sample has about 770,000 distinct CDR3 sequences; about 19% are singletons. The data originate from a study of T cells in Graves' hyperthyroidism and ophthalmopathy. Study-wide results and limits: From stable hyperthyroidism, ophthalmopathy was separated by a 13 V-J model.

This clonotype originated in a woman between 50 and 59 years old with Graves' hyperthyroidism that later progressed to Graves' ophthalmopathy. Sequences were obtained from blood. The chain is built from TRBV6-1 and TRBJ1-2; tentatively, D is TRBD1 (5 bases). CDR3 nucleotides: TGTGCCAGCATCGACCGAGGGGCTCAGGGCTACACCTTC. Translated, it gives CASIDRGAQGYTF.